This T cell receptor (beta chain) came from a study of long-term antiretroviral therapy in people with HIV. This was the immunoSEQ v3.0 assay at survey level. Sequenced by immunoSEQ multiplex PCR; TCRdb stores in-frame clones only, minus some. The sample lists under 45,000 clones, roughly 80% occurring once. Germline CDR1 MGHRA, CDR2 YSYEKL. J gave up 2 bases and V 1 base, and 1 base lay outside the gene matches. The length of the CDR3 is 14 residues. The sequenced sample was unsorted PBMCs, obtained 3.4 years after starting antiretroviral therapy. The source of this sequence is a man under 40 with HIV. The chain is built from TRBV4-1 and TRBJ2-7; 8 bases fit TRBD1. The CDR3 bases are TGCGCCAGCAGCCAAGCGGGACAGGCCTACGAGCAGTACTTC. Translating it yields CASSQAGQAYEQYF.